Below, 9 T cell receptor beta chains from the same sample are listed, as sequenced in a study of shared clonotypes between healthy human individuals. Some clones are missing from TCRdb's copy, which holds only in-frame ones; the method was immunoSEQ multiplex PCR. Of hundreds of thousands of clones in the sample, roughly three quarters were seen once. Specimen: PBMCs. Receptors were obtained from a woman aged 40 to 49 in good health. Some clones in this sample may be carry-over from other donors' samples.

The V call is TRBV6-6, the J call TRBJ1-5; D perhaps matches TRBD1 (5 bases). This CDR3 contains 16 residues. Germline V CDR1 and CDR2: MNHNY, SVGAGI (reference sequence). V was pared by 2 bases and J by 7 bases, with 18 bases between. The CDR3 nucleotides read TGTGCCAGCAGTTACGGGTTCGAGGGGAGCCAACAGCCCCAGCATTTT. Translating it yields CASSYGFEGSQQPQHF.

CDR3 in amino acids: CASSLAVGAGANVLTF. In nucleotides, the CDR3 is TGTGCCAGCAGCTTGGCCGTCGGCGCCGGGGCCAACGTCCTGACTTTC. J is TRBJ2-6 and V is TRBV5-4, with unresolved D. Germline CDR1 reads SGHNT; CDR2 reads YYREEE (reference sequence). Trimming removed 0 bases from V and 4 bases from J, with 11 bases in between. The CDR3 extends over 16 amino acids. The whole variable domain, filled in from reference TRBV5-4 and TRBJ2-6, reads ETGVTQSPTHLIKTRGQQVTLRCSSQSGHNTVSWYQQALGQGPQFIFQYYREEENGRGNFPPRFSGLQFPNYSSELNVNALELDDSALYLCASSLAVGAGANVLTFGAGSRLTVL.

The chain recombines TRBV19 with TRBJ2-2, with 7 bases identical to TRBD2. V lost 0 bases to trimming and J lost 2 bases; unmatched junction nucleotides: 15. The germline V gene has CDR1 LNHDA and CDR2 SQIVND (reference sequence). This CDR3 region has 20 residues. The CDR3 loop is CASSIDGLGGSGHNTGELFF. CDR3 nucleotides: TGTGCCAGTAGTATAGATGGCCTCGGAGGTAGCGGGCATAACACCGGGGAGCTGTTTTTT.

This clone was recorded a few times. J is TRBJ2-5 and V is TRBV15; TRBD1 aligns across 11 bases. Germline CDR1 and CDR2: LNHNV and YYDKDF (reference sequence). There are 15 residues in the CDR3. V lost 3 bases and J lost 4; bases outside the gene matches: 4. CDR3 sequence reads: CATSRGDRGTETQYF. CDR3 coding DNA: TGTGCCACCAGCAGGGGGGACAGGGGGACAGAGACCCAGTACTTC. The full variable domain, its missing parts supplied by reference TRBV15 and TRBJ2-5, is DAMVIQNPRYQVTQFGKPVTLSCSQTLNHNVMYWYQQKSSQAPKLLFHYYDKDFNNEADTPDNFQSRRPNTSFCFLDIRSPGLGDTAMYLCATSRGDRGTETQYFGPGTRLLVL.

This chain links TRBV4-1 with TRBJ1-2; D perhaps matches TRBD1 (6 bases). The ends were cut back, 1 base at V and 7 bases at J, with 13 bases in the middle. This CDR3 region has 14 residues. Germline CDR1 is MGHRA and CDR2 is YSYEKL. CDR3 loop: CASSQVRGASGYTF. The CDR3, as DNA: TGCGCCAGCAGCCAAGTACGGGGGGCGAGTGGCTACACCTTC.

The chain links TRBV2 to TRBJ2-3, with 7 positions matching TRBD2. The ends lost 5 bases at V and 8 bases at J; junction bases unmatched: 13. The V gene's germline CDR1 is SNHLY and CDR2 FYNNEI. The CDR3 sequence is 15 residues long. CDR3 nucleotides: TGTGCCAGCAGTCGCACCCCAGGACTAGTTGGTACGCAGTATTTT. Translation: CASSRTPGLVGTQYF.

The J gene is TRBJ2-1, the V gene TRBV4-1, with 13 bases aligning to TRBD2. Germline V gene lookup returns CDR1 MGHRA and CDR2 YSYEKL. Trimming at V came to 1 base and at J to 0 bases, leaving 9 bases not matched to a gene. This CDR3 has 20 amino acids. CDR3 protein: CASSQAGTSGIVSSYNEQFF. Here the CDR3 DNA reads TGCGCCAGCAGCCAAGCCGGGACTAGCGGGATAGTAAGCTCCTACAATGAGCAGTTCTTC.

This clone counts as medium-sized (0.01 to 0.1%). The CDR3 protein is CASSDYLAGRYEQYF. The CDR3 DNA is TGTGCCAGCAGTGACTACCTAGCGGGACGGTACGAGCAGTACTTC. The chain employs TRBV27 and TRBJ2-7; the match to TRBD2 covers 9 bases. Losses at the gene ends were 5 bases for V and 4 bases for J; bases not matched to a gene: 9. The CDR3 is 15 residues long. Germline V lookup: CDR1 MNHEY, CDR2 SMNVEV (reference sequence).

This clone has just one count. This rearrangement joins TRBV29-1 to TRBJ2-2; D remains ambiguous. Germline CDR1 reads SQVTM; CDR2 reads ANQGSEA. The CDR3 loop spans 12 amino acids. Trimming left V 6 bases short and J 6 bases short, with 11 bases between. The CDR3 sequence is CSVNQRAGELFF. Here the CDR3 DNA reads TGCAGCGTAAATCAGCGTGCCGGGGAGCTGTTTTTT.